This T cell receptor beta chain was documented in a study of identical twins. The study's findings and limits: For out-of-frame alpha sequences shared by twins, low generation probability was in excess. Analyses of zero insertions could, in part, be confounded by invariant MAIT and iNKT cells.

Each cDNA held unique molecular identifiers, and template switching gave it a universal primer site. TCRdb reprocessed the 5' RACE reads via MiXCR and lists one record per CDR3 protein. The data hold 200,000 to 250,000 distinct CDR3 sequences, with approximately 8.3% observed a single time. The CDR3 is 17 residues long. This clonotype was seen ten or more times. No antigen is known for it. The data also belong to a second study, concerning yellow fever vaccine responses in identical twins. That study reports: Twins reportedly had a vaccine T cell response that seemed partly convergent, partly personalized.

The source of this sequence is a woman under 30 in good health. J is TRBJ2-1 and V is TRBV21-1; no DNA check was done on the table's D call, TRBD2. TRBV21-1 is labeled a pseudogene. The sample consisted of memory (CD45RO+) T cells sorted from blood. CDR3 DNA: TGTGCCAGCATCGTAGAGCGGGCCTACCCGTCCTACAATGAGCAGTTCTTC. Its translation: CASIVERAYPSYNEQFF.